Listed below are T cell receptor beta chains from one sample, sequenced in a study of T cell responses to AZD1222 COVID-19 vaccine. Method: immunoSEQ multiplex PCR; TCRdb's copy keeps in-frame clones and lacks some. Of approximately 79,000 clones detected, around 86% appear once; the ten largest clones hold around 8%. The starting material was peripheral blood, obtained on day 0 of AZD1222 vaccination. The origin of the receptors is an adult in good health. CDR3s include the opening cysteine and the closing phenylalanine or tryptophan. The D gene is left open where the match is weak. Size tells how often a clone was seen (once, few, many) or the class of an expanded clone, and some rows leave it out.

j_call | v_call | clone_size | d_call | cdr3_length | cdr3_nt | cdr3_aa
TRBJ2-1 | TRBV4-3 | - | - | 13 | TGCGCCAGCAGCCAATATCCTGAGGGAGGAAGGTTCTTC | CASSQYPEGGRFF
TRBJ1-3 | TRBV18 | - | - | 17 | TGTGCCAGCTCACCACCTTCTATTGGTGGCTCTGGAAACACCATATATTTT | CASSPPSIGGSGNTIYF
TRBJ2-7 | TRBV6-5 | - | - | 14 | TGTGCCAGCAGTTACTCGAGGGCTACCTACGAGCAGTACTTC | CASSYSRATYEQYF
TRBJ1-2 | TRBV15 | once | - | 17 | TGTGCCACCAGCTTAACGAGGGGCCCCTTAGCTAACTATGGCTACACCTTC | CATSLTRGPLANYGYTF
TRBJ1-2 | TRBV6-5 | - | - | 11 | TGTGCCAGCAGACGTGGCTATGGCTACACCTTC | CASRRGYGYTF
TRBJ2-1 | TRBV3-1/TRBV3-2 | - | - | 15 | TGTGCCAGCAGCCCTCGAGCCGGGGGTTACAATGAGCAGTTCTTC | CASSPRAGGYNEQFF
TRBJ2-3 | TRBV19 | - | TRBD2 | 14 | TGTGCCAGTCGACTAGCCCTCAGGGCAGATACGCAGTATTTT | CASRLALRADTQYF
TRBJ1-1 | TRBV15 | few | - | 14 | TGTGCCACCAGCAGAGATAGAGGCAACACTGAAGCTTTCTTT | CATSRDRGNTEAFF
TRBJ2-1 | TRBV11-2 | - | TRBD1 | 18 | TGTGCCAGCAGCTTAGCTCATGGGGGTTGGGACAGGGCCAATGAGCAGTTCTTC | CASSLAHGGWDRANEQFF
TRBJ1-1 | TRBV29-1 | - | TRBD1 | 12 | TGCACTGGACAGGGCGGAGGGACTGAAGCTTTCTTT | CTGQGGGTEAFF
TRBJ2-2 | TRBV28 | - | TRBD2 | 18 | TGTGCCAGCAGTTTTCCGGGACTAGCGGGAGAGAGCACCGGGGAGCTGTTTTTT | CASSFPGLAGESTGELFF
TRBJ2-3 | TRBV5-8 | - | TRBD2 | 15 | TGTGCCAGCAGCTGGGGACTAGCGGGAGCAGATACGCAGTATTTT | CASSWGLAGADTQYF
TRBJ1-5 | TRBV4-3 | - | - | 13 | TGCGCCAGCAGCCAACAGGGTTATCAGCCCCAGCATTTT | CASSQQGYQPQHF
TRBJ1-2 | TRBV28 | once | - | 13 | TGTGCCAGCAGTGAAGACCCGAACTATGGCTACACCTTC | CASSEDPNYGYTF
TRBJ2-1 | TRBV28 | few | TRBD2 | 16 | TGTGCCAGCAGTGAGCCACTAGCGGGACGTACGGTTGAGCAGTTCTTC | CASSEPLAGRTVEQFF
TRBJ1-1 | TRBV4-2 | few | - | 15 | TGTGCCAGCAGCCAAGATCGTCTCAGTCACACTGAAGCTTTCTTT | CASSQDRLSHTEAFF
TRBJ1-4 | TRBV4-2 | - | - | 15 | TGTGCCAGCAGCCAGGAAGGGACCTATAATGAAAAACTGTTTTTT | CASSQEGTYNEKLFF
TRBJ2-7 | TRBV7-3 | - | TRBD2 | 15 | TGTGCCAGCAGCCCACGGACTAGCGGGAGCCACGAGCAGTACTTC | CASSPRTSGSHEQYF
TRBJ2-1 | TRBV3-1/TRBV3-2 | - | TRBD1 | 11 | TGTGCCAGCAGCCGACAGGGAAATTGGTTCTTC | CASSRQGNWFF
TRBJ2-3 | TRBV6-5 | - | - | 15 | TGTGCCGCACAAGAGGCGGGACTCGGCACAGATACGCAGTATTTT | CAAQEAGLGTDTQYF
TRBJ1-2 | TRBV6-5 | few | TRBD1 | 12 | TGTGCCAGCAGACAGGGGGCGCTTGGCTACACCTTC | CASRQGALGYTF
TRBJ2-1 | TRBV7-3 | - | TRBD2 | 15 | TGTGCCAGCAGCGCAACTAGCGCCTTTAACAATGAGCAGTTCTTC | CASSATSAFNNEQFF
TRBJ2-7 | TRBV27 | few | - | 14 | TGTGCCAGCAGTTCCCACCGGGACCTCTACGAGCAGTACTTC | CASSSHRDLYEQYF
TRBJ2-3 | TRBV7-7 | few | - | 20 | TGTGCCAGCAGCGCGAGAGAAAGGGTATCGGCGACTACTAGCACAGATACGCAGTATTTT | CASSARERVSATTSTDTQYF
TRBJ2-1 | TRBV27 | - | - | 15 | TGTGCCAGCAGTTTTCAGGGTTCGTACGGCAATGAGCAGTTCTTC | CASSFQGSYGNEQFF
TRBJ1-2 | TRBV7-9 | - | - | 14 | TGTGCCAGCAGGCAGTATGGTGCGAGTGAGGGCTACACCTTC | CASRQYGASEGYTF
TRBJ1-3 | TRBV24-1 | - | TRBD1 | 16 | TGTGCCACCAGTGACGCGGGACAGGGGGCTGGAAACACCATATATTTT | CATSDAGQGAGNTIYF
TRBJ1-6 | TRBV19 | - | - | 16 | TGTGCCAGTAGTATAGAGGGGAGATCCTATAATTCACCCCTCCACTTT | CASSIEGRSYNSPLHF
TRBJ2-2 | TRBV19 | few | TRBD1 | 16 | TGTGCCACCCGGGACAGGGGGGGAATCCGCACCGGGGAGCTGTTTTTT | CATRDRGGIRTGELFF
TRBJ1-6 | TRBV19 | - | - | 15 | TGTGCCAGTAGTATAGATACAGGACTGTCCTCACCCCTCCACTTT | CASSIDTGLSSPLHF
TRBJ2-7 | TRBV7-8 | - | - | 15 | TGTGCCAGCAGCAGTATCGGGGGAGCATCCTACGAGCAGTACTTC | CASSSIGGASYEQYF
TRBJ2-7 | TRBV2 | - | TRBD1 | 14 | TGTGCCAGCAGTACCGGGACAGGGACCTACGAGCAGTACTTC | CASSTGTGTYEQYF
TRBJ2-2 | TRBV5-1 | once | - | 17 | TGCGCCAGCAGCCCCGAACCAGGACAGCAGAACACCGGGGAGCTGTTTTTT | CASSPEPGQQNTGELFF
TRBJ2-1 | TRBV12-5 | - | TRBD1 | 16 | TGTGCTAGTGGACCTCATACCGGGACAGGGTGGAATGAGCAGTTCTTC | CASGPHTGTGWNEQFF
TRBJ2-7 | TRBV10-3 | once | TRBD1 | 14 | TGTGCCATCAGAATGACAGGGGCCGCCTACGAGCAGTACTTC | CAIRMTGAAYEQYF
TRBJ1-2 | TRBV5-1 | - | TRBD1 | 12 | TGCGCCAGCAGCTTTCTACAGGGGGAGAACACCTTC | CASSFLQGENTF
TRBJ2-7 | TRBV5-1 | - | TRBD1 | 14 | TGCGCCAGCAGCTTACAGGGGGCGGTAAACGAGCAGTACTTC | CASSLQGAVNEQYF
TRBJ2-2 | TRBV18 | - | TRBD1 | 17 | TGTGCCAGCTCACCATCCGCGACAGGGAGGAACACCGGGGAGCTGTTTTTT | CASSPSATGRNTGELFF
TRBJ1-5 | TRBV7-3 | - | - | 14 | TGTGCCAGCAGCTTAAAACTTAGCAATCAGCCCCAGCATTTT | CASSLKLSNQPQHF
TRBJ2-6 | TRBV7-6 | - | - | 16 | TGTGCCAGCAGCTCAATGGGGGGCTCTGGGGCCAACGTCCTGACTTTC | CASSSMGGSGANVLTF
TRBJ2-6 | TRBV27 | - | - | 15 | TGTGCCAGCAGTCCAAGGAGCTCTGGGGCCAACGTCCTGACTTTC | CASSPRSSGANVLTF
TRBJ2-3 | TRBV5-1 | - | TRBD2 | 18 | TGCGCCAGCAGCTCGGGACTAGCGGGAGGTCCTAGCACAGATACGCAGTATTTT | CASSSGLAGGPSTDTQYF
TRBJ1-2 | TRBV30 | - | - | 13 | TGTGCCTGGATGCGAGGAAAAGACTATGGCTACACCTTC | CAWMRGKDYGYTF
TRBJ2-7 | TRBV3-1/TRBV3-2 | - | - | 14 | TGTGCCAGCAGCCAACCGGGACGAAGGAACGAGCAGTACTTC | CASSQPGRRNEQYF
TRBJ2-7 | TRBV28 | - | - | 12 | TGTGCCAGCAGTTTTGGTCCCTACGAGCAGTACTTC | CASSFGPYEQYF
TRBJ1-3 | TRBV7-9 | - | - | 15 | TGTGCCAGCAGCCCCCGGTCGTACTCTGGAAACACCATATATTTT | CASSPRSYSGNTIYF
TRBJ2-7 | TRBV11-2 | - | - | 13 | TGTGCCAGCAGCTTATTGACCCCCTACGAGCAGTACTTC | CASSLLTPYEQYF
TRBJ1-4 | TRBV20-1 | once | - | 11 | TGCAGTGCTAGAGGAGGCGGACGACTGTTTTTT | CSARGGGRLFF
TRBJ1-2 | TRBV11-3 | - | - | 13 | TGTGCCAGCAGCCCCGGACAGAACTATGGCTACACCTTC | CASSPGQNYGYTF
TRBJ1-1 | TRBV18 | - | - | 16 | TGTGCCAGCTCACCACCGGTTAGGGCGGGGAACACTGAAGCTTTCTTT | CASSPPVRAGNTEAFF
TRBJ2-5 | TRBV3-1/TRBV3-2 | - | - | 16 | TGTGCCAGCAGCCAAGACGTTTCAGCGGGCCAAGAGACCCAGTACTTC | CASSQDVSAGQETQYF
TRBJ2-3 | TRBV7-2 | - | TRBD2 | 17 | TGTGCCAGCAGCTTAGCCCCTAGCGGGAAGGCGAGAGATACGCAGTATTTT | CASSLAPSGKARDTQYF
TRBJ1-1 | TRBV27 | - | TRBD1 | 16 | TGTGCCAGCAGTTTTGTTTTGGGTAGGGGGCGGACTGAAGCTTTCTTT | CASSFVLGRGRTEAFF
TRBJ2-2 | TRBV7-3 | - | TRBD1 | 15 | TGTGCCAGCAGCCGGGACAGCGGGAACACCGGGGAGCTGTTTTTT | CASSRDSGNTGELFF
TRBJ1-3 | TRBV5-1 | - | - | 15 | TGCGCCAGCAGCTTGGCCGGGACACCGGGAAACACCATATATTTT | CASSLAGTPGNTIYF
TRBJ2-3 | TRBV24-1 | - | TRBD2 | 15 | TGTGCCACCAGTGATTCGAGGACTAGGACAGATACGCAGTATTTT | CATSDSRTRTDTQYF
TRBJ2-2 | TRBV6-5 | few | - | 15 | TGTGCCAGCAGTCCTCCCGACGGGAACACCGGGGAGCTGTTTTTT | CASSPPDGNTGELFF